The 7 T cell receptor beta chains below were found in one sample sequenced in a study of T cell responses to AZD1222 COVID-19 vaccine. Here immunoSEQ multiplex PCR was the method, and the copy in TCRdb shows in-frame clones only, minus some. The sample records about 140,000 clones, about 91% being singletons. The input for sequencing was peripheral blood, taken on day 0 of AZD1222 vaccination. Source of these receptors: an adult in good health.

CDR3 nucleotides: TGTGCCAGCAGTTTCGGTTCTAGCGGGAGTGGGGAGACCCAGTACTTC. It is translated as CASSFGSSGSGETQYF. The chain joins TRBV28 to TRBJ2-5; TRBD2 agrees at 10 bases. With 3 bases clipped from V and 5 bases from J, the junction kept 9 bases outside the gene matches. Germline values: CDR1 MDHEN, CDR2 SYDVKM. CDR3 length: 16 residues.

The chain carries TRBV27 and TRBJ1-5; the D is unclear. V gave up 6 bases and J gave up 5 bases, with 20 bases separating them. Germline CDR1 reads MNHEY; CDR2 reads SMNVEV (reference sequence). This CDR3 comprises 16 residues. CDR3 region: CASSLQSSPLDQPQHF. The CDR3 DNA sequence: TGTGCCAGCAGCCTGCAGAGTAGCCCCCTCGATCAGCCCCAGCATTTT.

This clone was detected only once. The chain employs TRBV23-1 and TRBJ1-1, with 7 bases aligning to TRBD1. TRBV23-1 carries the ORF label, with uncertain function. Trimming removed 3 bases from V and 0 bases from J; junction bases left unmatched: 10. This CDR3 spans 17 amino acids. CDR3: CASSQRDREWMNTEAFF. The CDR3 DNA follows: TGCGCCAGCAGTCAGCGGGACAGAGAATGGATGAACACTGAAGCTTTCTTT.

This chain links TRBV2 with TRBJ1-2, with a weak D call TRBD1 (5 bases). Per germline, CDR1 SNHLY and CDR2 FYNNEI. The CDR3 contains 13 residues. V gave up 10 bases and J gave up 8 bases, with 20 bases separating them. The CDR3 loop is CATLRDRTGGYTF. CDR3 coding DNA: TGTGCCACCCTGCGGGACCGTACCGGCGGCTACACCTTC. The whole variable domain, remainder taken from reference TRBV2 and TRBJ1-2, is EPEVTQTPSHQVTQMGQEVILRCVPISNHLYFYWYRQILGQKVEFLVSFYNNEISEKSEIFDDQFSVERPDGSNFTLKIRSTKLEDSAMYFCATLRDRTGGYTFGSGTRLTVV.

This clone was seen just once. This chain uses TRBV2 with TRBJ1-6; weak D call: TRBD1 (5 bases). With 7 bases removed from V and 8 bases from J, the gap between germline ends came to 18 bases. The germline gives CDR1 SNHLY, CDR2 FYNNEI. This CDR3 has 15 residues. The CDR3 loop is CASIREGYSDSPLHF. CDR3 DNA sequence: TGTGCCAGCATCAGAGAGGGGTATTCGGATTCACCCCTCCACTTT.

On this clone: Other DNA sequences in this sample translate to the same CDR3. V usage is TRBV30 and J usage is TRBJ1-1; unclear D gene. V lost 0 bases, J lost 1 base, and 6 bases lay in between. Germline CDR1 GTSNPN, CDR2 SVGIG (reference sequence). This CDR3 comprises 13 residues. The CDR3 DNA is TGTGCCTGGAGTGTGCCAGGGAACACTGAAGCTTTCTTT. Amino acids: CAWSVPGNTEAFF.

V usage is TRBV11-2 and J usage is TRBJ1-1, with D uncertain. The V and J ends lost 5 bases and 1 base respectively, with 8 bases between them. This CDR3 spans 13 amino acids. Germline CDR1 and CDR2: SGHAT and FQNNGV. CDR3: CASSHEGNTEAFF. CDR3 in DNA: TGTGCCAGCAGCCATGAAGGGAACACTGAAGCTTTCTTT.